This entry lists 14 T cell receptor beta chains sequenced from one sample in a study of T cell responses to AZD1222 COVID-19 vaccine. The data were produced by immunoSEQ multiplex PCR, yet TCRdb's version contains in-frame clones alone and is incomplete. The sample shows about 150,000 clones, under 95% of them seen only once. The material sequenced was peripheral blood, taken 28 days after the second AZD1222 dose. All receptors come from an adult who received the AZD1222 COVID-19 vaccine.

This chain connects TRBV6-5 to TRBJ1-1; maybe TRBD1 (6 bases). V dropped 6 bases and J dropped 0 bases, with 14 bases sitting between them. The CDR3 spans 15 residues. Germline CDR1 reads MNHEY; CDR2 reads SVGAGI. CDR3 sequence (DNA): TGTGCCAGCAGAACGGACAGCCCAATGAACACTGAAGCTTTCTTT. Its translation is CASRTDSPMNTEAFF.

The chain joins TRBV5-5 to TRBJ2-3; perhaps TRBD1 as D (7 bases). The V end lost 4 bases, the J end lost 1 base, and 16 bases lay between the germline ends. From germline, CDR1 is SGHKS and CDR2 YYEKEE (reference sequence). The CDR3 totals 16 residues. CDR3 protein: CASSGGTARGTDTQYF. The CDR3 DNA is TGTGCCAGCAGCGGGGGGACAGCCCGGGGCACAGATACGCAGTATTTT.

The chain is built from TRBV19 and TRBJ1-2; no definite D call. V was cut by 7 bases and J by 0 bases, with 3 bases left in between. The CDR3 contains 11 residues. The germline V gene has CDR1 LNHDA and CDR2 SQIVND (reference sequence). CDR3 nucleotide sequence: TGTGCCAGTACCTCTAACTATGGCTACACCTTC. This encodes CASTSNYGYTF.

Only one count was recorded for this clone. The chain carries TRBV27 and TRBJ2-7; 10 bases are shared with TRBD2. Germline CDR1 is MNHEY and CDR2 is SMNVEV (reference sequence). The CDR3 is made up of 14 amino acids. The junction had 2 bases not matched to a gene; V was cut back by 2 bases and J by 4 bases. CDR3 in DNA: TGTGCCAGCAGTTTACTAGCGGGAGTTTACGAGCAGTACTTC. This translates into CASSLLAGVYEQYF.

V and J are TRBV12-5 and TRBJ2-5; 16 nucleotides align to TRBD2. Germline V gives CDR1 LGHNT, CDR2 FRNRAP. V shed 5 bases and J 5 bases; nucleotides not matched to a gene: 8. CDR3 size: 17 residues. CDR3: CASGPGLAGGPGETQYF. CDR3 coding DNA: TGTGCTAGTGGTCCGGGACTAGCGGGAGGGCCTGGGGAGACCCAGTACTTC.

V usage is TRBV2 and J usage is TRBJ1-2, with 10 bases lining up with TRBD1. J gave up 8 bases and V 0 bases, and 9 bases lay outside the gene matches. From germline, CDR1 is SNHLY and CDR2 FYNNEI. The CDR3 is made up of 16 amino acids. In DNA form, the CDR3 reads TGTGCCAGCAGTGAAGCGCGGCGACAGGGGGCAGGGGGCTACACCTTC. Translating it yields CASSEARRQGAGGYTF.

This clone was detected only once. One end of the junction fails to match germline, which may point to a read error. This sequence joins TRBV12-5 and TRBJ1-3, with D unclear. Germline CDR1 reads LGHNT; CDR2 reads FRNRAP. The CDR3 runs 12 residues. CDR3 nucleotide sequence: TGTGCTAGTGGTTTGATTGGAGACACCATATATTTT. This codes for CASGLIGDTIYF.

The chain links TRBV5-6 to TRBJ2-1, with D perhaps TRBD1 (7 bases). The germline V gene has CDR1 SGHDT and CDR2 YYEEEE. The CDR3 contains 16 residues. V was trimmed by 4 bases and J by 3 bases, leaving 17 bases between them. The CDR3 nucleotides are TGTGCCAGCAGCGTCAGGGGGGCCAGATACTACAATGAGCAGTTCTTC. Translating it yields CASSVRGARYYNEQFF.

The V and J genes are TRBV6-5 and TRBJ1-5, with a possible D match to TRBD1 (6 bases). CDR1 MNHEY and CDR2 SVGAGI come from the germline V gene. V lost 10 bases, J lost 6 bases, and 16 bases lay in between. The CDR3 runs 13 residues. The CDR3 nucleotides are TGTGCCACCCAGCGGACAGAGGGTCAGCCCCAGCATTTT. Encoded protein: CATQRTEGQPQHF.

V usage is TRBV7-2 and J usage is TRBJ2-1; possible D gene TRBD2, 5 bases. Germline lookup yields CDR1 SGHTA and CDR2 FQGNSA. The V gene lost 1 base and the J gene lost 4 bases, with 20 bases spanning the gap. The length of the CDR3 is 18 residues. The CDR3 coding sequence is TGTGCCAGCAGCTTAGTGGCGGCTAGCCCACCAGGTTACAATGAGCAGTTCTTC. This gives the protein CASSLVAASPPGYNEQFF. Using reference TRBV7-2 and TRBJ2-1 for the parts outside the CDR3, the full variable domain is GAGVSQSPSNKVTEKGKDVELRCDPISGHTALYWYRQSLGQGLEFLIYFQGNSAPDKSGLPSDRFSAERTGGSVSTLTIQRTQQEDSAVYLCASSLVAASPPGYNEQFFGPGTRLTVL.

The rearrangement links TRBV12-3 or TRBV12-4 to TRBJ1-1, with TRBD1 as a possible D gene (5 bases). The CDR3 spans 13 residues. V was shortened by 6 bases and J by 7 bases, with 15 bases between the two germline ends. CDR3 in DNA: TGTGCCAGCAGGCGCCGGGACGACAGTGAAGCTTTCTTT. Protein: CASRRRDDSEAFF.

This clone was seen a single time. V gene TRBV19 combines with J gene TRBJ1-3; perhaps TRBD1 as D (6 bases). With 6 bases removed from V and 2 bases from J, the gap between germline ends came to 14 bases. This CDR3 region has 15 residues. From germline, CDR1 is LNHDA and CDR2 SQIVND (reference sequence). CDR3 in amino acids: CASSTRDNPGNTIYF. For the CDR3, the DNA is TGTGCCAGTAGCACCCGGGACAACCCTGGAAACACCATATATTTT.

This clone came up once. The J gene is TRBJ2-1, the V gene TRBV5-4, with a tentative D call TRBD1 (6 bases). Germline V gives CDR1 SGHNT, CDR2 YYREEE (reference sequence). Between the trimmed V and J ends, which lost 2 bases and 6 bases, there was a span of 12 bases. This CDR3 region has 14 residues. CDR3 bases: TGTGCCAGCAGCTTACCAGGGGACCTCAATGAGCAGTTCTTC. This gives the protein CASSLPGDLNEQFF. The entire variable domain, with the rest obtained from reference TRBV5-4 and TRBJ2-1, is as follows: ETGVTQSPTHLIKTRGQQVTLRCSSQSGHNTVSWYQQALGQGPQFIFQYYREEENGRGNFPPRFSGLQFPNYSSELNVNALELDDSALYLCASSLPGDLNEQFFGPGTRLTVL.

V is TRBV7-9 and J is TRBJ2-5, with TRBD2 matching over 9 bases. With V trimmed by 3 bases and J by 5 bases, 10 bases remained unmatched. This CDR3 contains 16 residues. Germline V CDR1 and CDR2: SEHNR, FQNEAQ (reference sequence). The CDR3 sequence: CASSLSRTSDLETQYF. Written as DNA, the CDR3 is TGTGCCAGCAGCTTGAGCCGGACTAGCGACTTGGAGACCCAGTACTTC. Complete variable domain (other parts from reference TRBV7-9 and TRBJ2-5): DTGVSQNPRHKITKRGQNVTFRCDPISEHNRLYWYRQTLGQGPEFLTYFQNEAQLEKSRLLSDRFSAERPKGSFSTLEIQRTEQGDSAMYLCASSLSRTSDLETQYFGPGTRLLVL.